This TCR beta chain comes out of a study of CD8 T cells in ankylosing spondylitis. Findings and limits, study-wide: Some of these motif variants have turned up before, in reports on reactive arthritis synovial fluid and blood.

Looked up from germline, CDR1 is SGHDN and CDR2 is FVKESK. Trimming shortened V by 1 base and J by 2 bases, and 30 bases separated the two germline ends. There are 21 residues in the CDR3. TCRdb reprocessed the 5' RACE reads via MiXCR and lists one record per CDR3 protein. Of just over 350,000 distinct CDR3 sequences in the sample, roughly 20% were seen once. This clonotype was seen only a few times. Its antigen remains unidentified. V usage is TRBV14 and J usage is TRBJ2-7, with D possibly called TRBD1 or TRBD2 (6 bases each). This clonotype originated in a male donor with ankylosing spondylitis or in good health (not recorded which). Sequenced sample: blood, either unsorted or a sorted T cell fraction (not recorded which). CDR3 DNA: TGTGCCAGCAGCCAAGTAATCACAGGGAAGAGTGAGTCGGGGGTTCCCTACGAGCAGTACTTC. Its translation is CASSQVITGKSESGVPYEQYF.